This record concerns one TCR beta chain sequence. These data are taken from a study of Ad26.COV2.S vaccination and SARS-CoV-2 variants. Sequencing was performed with immunoSEQ multiplex PCR; in TCRdb, only in-frame clones are kept and a portion is missing. The repertoire consists of 510,000 or so clones, with about 83% occurring once and the leading ten covering roughly 13%. As to treatment: 15 to 20 received Ad26.COV2.S at low or high dose, single or two shots; several received placebo; per-sample allocation not given. Sample collection was performed on day 63 after the first vaccine or placebo injection. The length of the CDR3 is 14 residues. V lost 1 base, J lost 4 bases, and 11 bases lay in between. CDR1 and CDR2 from the germline V gene are GTSNPN and SVGIG (reference sequence).

The origin of this receptor is a person aged 18-65 years who received the Ad26.COV2.S COVID-19 vaccine or a placebo. Sequencing was performed on peripheral blood, taken in a trial of Ad26.COV2.S vaccine versus placebo. The J gene is TRBJ1-3, the V gene TRBV30; TRBD1 might be the D (5 bases). The CDR3 is CAWSGGAKGNTIYF. DNA of the CDR3: TGTGCCTGGAGTGGGGGCGCGAAGGGAAACACCATATATTTT.